Listed here are 9 T cell receptor beta chains from one sample, sequenced in a study of PD-1 blockade in classical Hodgkin lymphoma. Repertoires were generated with immunoSEQ multiplex PCR, while TCRdb's copy carries only in-frame clones and drops some. The table shows roughly 150,000 clones, with under 85% occurring only once. Each patient relapsed following autologous stem cell transplantation, and prior brentuximab vedotin exposure differed. The specimen was peripheral blood mononuclear cells (PBMCs), collected before the second cycle of nivolumab. These receptors were collected from a human donor with classical Hodgkin lymphoma.

V usage is TRBV4-2 and J usage is TRBJ1-5, with no clear D. The V end was cut by 1 base, the J end by 3 bases, with 7 bases between. The germline CDR1 and CDR2 sequences are LGHNA and YNFKEQ. The CDR3 extends over 14 amino acids. For the CDR3, the DNA is TGTGCCAGCAGCCAAGTTCAGCTCAATCAGCCCCAGCATTTT. Its translation: CASSQVQLNQPQHF.

The chain's CDR3 is CASSFGSGTPVATEAFF. CDR3 sequence (DNA): TGTGCCAGCAGCTTTGGTTCCGGGACCCCCGTTGCCACTGAAGCTTTCTTT. The chain joins TRBV7-2 to TRBJ1-1; TRBD1 is a possible D gene (5 bases). V was trimmed by 3 bases and J by 4 bases, leaving 21 bases between them. Looked up from germline, CDR1 is SGHTA and CDR2 is FQGNSA. CDR3 length: 17 amino acids.

This chain connects TRBV5-5 to TRBJ2-5; D is unclear. The CDR3 extends over 13 amino acids. Trimming pared 2 bases from V and 4 bases from J, leaving 9 bases between. Germline V gene lookup returns CDR1 SGHKS and CDR2 YYEKEE (reference sequence). In DNA form, the CDR3 reads TGTGCCAGCAGCTTCACCCTCGGAGAGACCCAGTACTTC. This encodes CASSFTLGETQYF.

CDR3 in DNA: TGTGCCAGCAGCGCACAAAAGGACAGGGGGTACGAGCAGTACTTC. It yields the protein CASSAQKDRGYEQYF. The chain has TRBV7-9 and TRBJ2-7; TRBD1 aligns across 10 bases. The ends lost 5 bases at V and 4 bases at J; junction bases unmatched: 8. The germline CDR1 and CDR2 sequences are SEHNR and FQNEAQ (reference sequence). CDR3 length equals 15 residues.

The chain uses TRBV16 and TRBJ1-1, with D perhaps matching TRBD1 (5 bases). This CDR3 region has 15 residues. V was clipped by 2 bases and J by 3 bases, with 13 bases between them. Germline loops: CDR1 KGHSY, CDR2 FQNENV. CDR3 sequence (DNA): TGTGCCAGCAGCCAAATCGAGGGACGGTACACTGAAGCTTTCTTT. Amino acids: CASSQIEGRYTEAFF.

J is TRBJ2-3 and V is TRBV5-4; no definite D call. V was shortened by 4 bases and J by 0 bases, with 6 bases between the two germline ends. CDR1 and CDR2 (germline): SGHNT, YYREEE (reference sequence). The CDR3 consists of 13 residues. The CDR3: CASSQPSTDTQYF. CDR3 DNA: TGTGCCAGCAGCCAACCTAGCACAGATACGCAGTATTTT.

The gene calls are TRBV7-9 and TRBJ1-3, with 8 bases identical to TRBD1. There are 14 residues in the CDR3. Losses at the gene ends were 5 bases for V and 7 bases for J; bases not matched to a gene: 7. Germline V CDR1 and CDR2: SEHNR, FQNEAQ (reference sequence). The DNA for the CDR3 is TGTGCCAGCAGCACCGGACAGGGCGGGAACACCATATATTTT. Translated: CASSTGQGGNTIYF.

CDR3 coding DNA: TGTGCCAGTAGCCCTTCCGGATACACTGAAGCTTTCTTT. Translating gives CASSPSGYTEAFF. The chain employs TRBV19 and TRBJ1-1, with D uncertain. Trimming removed 6 bases from V and 3 bases from J, with 11 bases in between. CDR3 size: 13 residues. CDR1 and CDR2 from the germline V gene are LNHDA and SQIVND (reference sequence).

The chain recombines TRBV28 with TRBJ1-6; 7 bases fit TRBD1. CDR3 length: 13 residues. With 0 bases clipped from V and 14 bases from J, the junction kept 4 bases outside the gene matches. The germline V gene encodes CDR1 MDHEN and CDR2 SYDVKM. The CDR3 DNA reads TGTGCCAGCAGTTTATGGGAGGGGGCCGCCCTCCACTTT. Protein: CASSLWEGAALHF.